This T cell receptor (beta chain) came from a study of cytomegalovirus exposure and HLA in healthy donors. The wider study: The same platform as the approximately 730 first-cohort repertoires was used for the 120 or so validation repertoires, a later analysis reported. Overall study results and limits: The TCR clusters that emerged in the first cohort tended, a later analysis found, to co-occur in the roughly 120 validation repertoires. Among TCR sequences, most were rare, though some public TCRs appeared in many donors.

A note on this clone: The antigen is undetermined.

The assay was immunoSEQ multiplex PCR, and TCRdb's table has in-frame clones only and misses some. The table has 130,000 to 150,000 clones, 86% seen once. Germline values: CDR1 MDHEN, CDR2 SYDVKM. V lost 8 bases, J lost 1 base, and 9 bases stayed unmatched. The CDR3 runs 15 residues. The chain uses TRBV28 and TRBJ1-2; 8 bases agree with TRBD1. The sequence was collected from a man aged 18-30 years in good health and CMV-seronegative. The sequencing input was PBMCs. CDR3 in amino acids: CASQASDRVNYGYTF. The CDR3 DNA follows: TGTGCCAGCCAAGCTTCGGACAGGGTTAACTATGGCTACACCTTC.